One TCR beta chain is described in this entry. Antigen unknown. Produced via immunoSEQ multiplex PCR; TCRdb's table is partial and in-frame only. The sample has roughly 120,000 clones, about 91% seen once. The V gene lost 0 bases and the J gene lost 2 bases, with 9 bases spanning the gap. The CDR3 loop spans 15 amino acids. The germline gives CDR1 MNHEY, CDR2 SVGAGI. The sample originates from a study of T cell responses to AZD1222 COVID-19 vaccine. Study-level points and caveats: Without day 14 samples, only post-peak T cell repertoires were studied. Distributed over spike, vaccine-associated CD4 TCRs predominated at 160-218 and 743-854. An increase in Spike-specific TCR breadth and depth was observed after two AZD1222 doses. Among the donors, most were white British and more were female, and clonal diversity was possibly underestimated.

This sample comprised peripheral blood, obtained on day 0 of AZD1222 vaccination. The chain employs TRBV6-5 and TRBJ2-3; D might be TRBD2 (5 bases). The TCR was taken from an adult in good health. The chain's CDR3 is CASSYSEVLTDTQYF. In DNA, the CDR3 is TGTGCCAGCAGTTACTCGGAGGTTCTCACAGATACGCAGTATTTT.